This is a list of T cell receptor beta chains from one sample in a study of neoadjuvant anti-PD-1 for oral cavity cancer. TCRdb's table, derived via immunoSEQ multiplex PCR, lists solely in-frame clones and lacks some. The data contain approximately 43,000 clones, 60% to 80% of them singletons. The sample consisted of PBMCs, taken after nivolumab (anti-PD-1) treatment. The receptors originated from a person aged 35-79 years with oral cavity squamous cell carcinoma. Each CDR3 is given with its conserved first and last residue. The D gene is left open where the match is weak. Size values are once, few and many counts, or a class for expanded clones, and some rows have none.

v_gene	j_gene	d_gene	abundance	len	CDR3nt	CDR3aa
TRBV15	TRBJ1-2	TRBD1	-	14	TGTGCCACCAGCAGAGGGGGACAGGGATATGGCTACACCTTC	CATSRGGQGYGYTF
TRBV7-2	TRBJ1-5	-	-	19	TGTGCCAGCAGCTTAGCACGCCTAAAACAGGGATATAGCAATCAGCCCCAGCATTTT	CASSLARLKQGYSNQPQHF
TRBV5-1	TRBJ1-1	-	once	15	TGCGCCAGCAGCTTAAACAGTGATCCGAACACTGAAGCTTTCTTT	CASSLNSDPNTEAFF
TRBV7-2	TRBJ2-3	-	-	16	TGTGCCAGCAGCTTAGCCGGCGGGGCTATCGACGATACGCAGTATTTT	CASSLAGGAIDDTQYF
TRBV7-8	TRBJ2-3	-	-	15	TGTGCCAGCAGCTTAAACCCTCTCATCACAGATACGCAGTATTTT	CASSLNPLITDTQYF
TRBV4-1	TRBJ1-5	TRBD1	-	16	TGCGCCAGCAGCCAGGGACAGGGGGCGAGCAATCAGCCCCAGCATTTT	CASSQGQGASNQPQHF
TRBV9	TRBJ2-7	TRBD2	-	15	TGTGCCAGCAGCGTAGGAACTAGCGGGGCCTACGAGCAGTACTTC	CASSVGTSGAYEQYF
TRBV7-8	TRBJ2-6	TRBD1	-	16	TGTGCCAGCAGCTCGACAGGGAGCTCTGGGGCCAACGTCCTGACTTTC	CASSSTGSSGANVLTF
TRBV13	TRBJ1-1	TRBD1	-	16	TGTGCCAGCAGCACCGGACAGGAGTTTATGAACACTGAAGCTTTCTTT	CASSTGQEFMNTEAFF
TRBV19	TRBJ1-2	-	few	16	TGTGCCAGTAGTACAGAGACATGGACAGCTAAAGATGGCTACACCTTC	CASSTETWTAKDGYTF
TRBV11-2	TRBJ1-2	-	once	13	TGTGCCAGCAGCTTAGTCGATGGGGGAAGCTACACCTTC	CASSLVDGGSYTF
TRBV4-1	TRBJ2-1	-	-	12	TGCGCCAGCGGGACTCCGGGCGATGAGCAGTTCTTC	CASGTPGDEQFF
TRBV7-2	TRBJ1-4	TRBD1	-	15	TGTGCCAGCAGCTTGGGACAGGTCCAGGGTGAAAAACTGTTTTTT	CASSLGQVQGEKLFF
TRBV19	TRBJ1-2	-	few	15	TGTGCCAGTAGTATACAGGGTGATTCGCAGTATGGCTACACCTTC	CASSIQGDSQYGYTF
TRBV7-9	TRBJ1-1	-	-	13	TGTGCCAGCAGCCGCGGAAGGGACACTGAAGCTTTCTTT	CASSRGRDTEAFF
TRBV9	TRBJ2-2	-	-	14	TGTGCCAGCAGCGTCAGGGGTCGGGCCGGGGAGCTGTTTTTT	CASSVRGRAGELFF
TRBV6-1	TRBJ2-2	TRBD1	few	14	TGTGCCAGCAGTGGACAGGGAGCCACCGGGGAGCTGTTTTTT	CASSGQGATGELFF
TRBV4-2	TRBJ2-6	-	-	19	TGTGCCAGCAGCCAAAGCCATCGACCCGCCGGCTCTGGGGCCAACGTCCTGACTTTC	CASSQSHRPAGSGANVLTF
TRBV5-6	TRBJ1-2	-	-	13	TGTGCCAGCAGTTTGTCCGCCAGCTATGGCTACACCTTC	CASSLSASYGYTF
TRBV10-2	TRBJ1-1	TRBD1	-	14	TGCGCCAGCAGGGAGGGACAGATGAACACTGAAGCTTTCTTT	CASREGQMNTEAFF
TRBV10-3	TRBJ2-1	-	few	16	TGTGCCATCAGTGAGTCTATGGCGGGATCCTACAATGAGCAGTTCTTC	CAISESMAGSYNEQFF
TRBV28	TRBJ1-2	TRBD1	-	15	TGTGCCATCCACCTGACAGGGGGCGAAGACTATGGCTACACCTTC	CAIHLTGGEDYGYTF
TRBV7-9	TRBJ1-1	TRBD1	-	17	TGTGCCAGCAGCTTCCCGGGGACAGGGGCCCCAGGAGGTGAAGCTTTCTTT	CASSFPGTGAPGGEAFF
TRBV5-4	TRBJ2-1	TRBD2	-	16	TGTGCCAGCAGCTGGGATAGCGGGGGGGCCCTCGATGAGCAGTTCTTC	CASSWDSGGALDEQFF
TRBV4-1	TRBJ2-7	-	-	15	TGCGCCAGCAGCCAGGACGGGGGGCGGCGTGACGAGCAGTACTTC	CASSQDGGRRDEQYF
TRBV6-6	TRBJ2-1	TRBD1	-	16	TGTGCCAGCACCCCCCCGGGACAGGGGATTGGCAATGAGCAGTTCTTC	CASTPPGQGIGNEQFF
TRBV15	TRBJ2-1	-	-	15	TGTGCCACCAGACGAGGCAGGGGCTCCTACAATGAGCAGTTCTTC	CATRRGRGSYNEQFF
TRBV2	TRBJ1-1	-	-	12	TGTGCCAGCAGCCCATTTTCAACCGAAGCTTTCTTT	CASSPFSTEAFF
TRBV7-9	TRBJ2-7	-	-	13	TGTGCCAGCAGCTCGGCCTCTTTGTACGAGCAGTACTTC	CASSSASLYEQYF
TRBV19	TRBJ1-5	-	-	15	TGTGCCAGTAGTCCCCGCGTGGGGACGGTTCAGCCCCAGCATTTT	CASSPRVGTVQPQHF
TRBV19	TRBJ1-2	-	few	15	TGTGCCAGTAGTATAGTGAACAGGAGAAACTATGGCTACACCTTC	CASSIVNRRNYGYTF
TRBV7-2	TRBJ1-1	-	-	12	TGTGCCAGCAGCTTACCTCTAGGGGAAGCTTTCTTT	CASSLPLGEAFF
TRBV19	TRBJ1-5	TRBD1	-	15	TGTGCCAGTATCCCGGACAGGGCTAGCAATCAGCCCCAGCATTTT	CASIPDRASNQPQHF
TRBV30	TRBJ2-1	-	-	12	TGTGCCTGGATTGGCGGCTACAATGAGCAGTTCTTC	CAWIGGYNEQFF
TRBV5-1	TRBJ2-5	-	-	15	TGCGCCAGCAGCTTGCTAGCCGGGGTATCAGAGACCCAGTACTTC	CASSLLAGVSETQYF
TRBV18	TRBJ1-1	TRBD1	-	14	TGTGCCAGCTCAGAAGTGACAGGGGTAACTGAAGCTTTCTTT	CASSEVTGVTEAFF
TRBV6-5	TRBJ1-6	-	-	14	TGTGCCAGCAGGGGTACTGAGGTGAATTCACCCCTCCACTTT	CASRGTEVNSPLHF
TRBV6-1	TRBJ2-1	-	-	13	TGTGCCAGCTCTTGGCAGGGGTACAATGAGCAGTTCTTC	CASSWQGYNEQFF
TRBV29-1	TRBJ2-7	TRBD1	-	12	TGCAGCGTTGATCAGGAACAGGGGTCCATGTACTTC	CSVDQEQGSMYF
TRBV18	TRBJ2-4	TRBD2	-	16	TGTGCCAGCTCCGCCTCGACTAGCGGGGTTGGAAACATTCAGTACTTC	CASSASTSGVGNIQYF
TRBV15	TRBJ2-5	-	-	15	TGTGCCACCAGCAGAGATCGGGGATACCAAGAGACCCAGTACTTC	CATSRDRGYQETQYF
TRBV11-1	TRBJ1-1	TRBD1	once	17	TGTGCCAGCAGCTTACCATTAACGACAGGGGCCCGCACTGAAGCTTTCTTT	CASSLPLTTGARTEAFF
TRBV6-4	TRBJ2-3	-	-	16	TGTGCCAGCAGTGACCTAGAGCGGCTACGGGAAGATACGCAGTATTTT	CASSDLERLREDTQYF
TRBV5-1	TRBJ2-7	-	few	13	TGCGCCAGCAGTCAGGGAAGCTCCTACGAGCAGTACTTC	CASSQGSSYEQYF
TRBV7-8	TRBJ2-7	TRBD1	-	15	TGTGCCAGCAGCTTAGTGGGGACAGGGATCCACGAGCAGTACTTC	CASSLVGTGIHEQYF
TRBV6-1	TRBJ2-1	TRBD1	-	15	TGTGCCAGCAGTGAAGTACTGGACAGGGCTAATGAGCAGTTCTTC	CASSEVLDRANEQFF
TRBV30	TRBJ2-3	TRBD2	-	20	TGTGCCTGGAGTGTACTTAACCGGAGGGGAGCTAGCGGTAGCACAGATACGCAGTATTTT	CAWSVLNRRGASGSTDTQYF
TRBV7-2	TRBJ2-5	-	-	15	TGTGCCAGCAGCTTAGTGGGCGGAGCACAAGAGTCCCAGTACTTC	CASSLVGGAQESQYF
TRBV2	TRBJ2-3	TRBD2	-	15	TGTGCCAGCAGTGAAGACGGGGGGGCCGTAGATACGCAGTATTTT	CASSEDGGAVDTQYF
TRBV18	TRBJ2-7	-	once	13	TGTGCCAGCCCTGGGGATCCTAGGCCTGAGCAGTACTTC	CASPGDPRPEQYF
TRBV7-9	TRBJ1-2	-	-	13	TGTGCCAGCAGCTTAGAATCGGGGAACGGCTACACCTTC	CASSLESGNGYTF
TRBV6-5	TRBJ1-1	-	few	13	TGTGCCAGCAGTTACGCGGGGCGGACTGAAGCTTTCTTT	CASSYAGRTEAFF